The next 18 T cell receptor beta chains were all read from a single sample in a study of T cell repertoires in cytomegalovirus infection. The antigens these receptors bind are not known. TCRdb ran MiXCR on the reads and lists one entry per CDR3 protein. The sample has 45,000 to 75,000 distinct CDR3 sequences, 33% seen once. The sample was PBMCs, sequenced either directly or after in vitro stimulation (not recorded which). All receptors derive from a human donor in good health (CMV status not recorded). Some clones in this sample may be carry-over from other donors' samples.

This clonotype was detected only once. The V gene is TRBV28, the J gene TRBJ1-1, with D unclear. Trimming took 5 bases from V and 5 from J, leaving 12 bases between them. Germline CDR1 reads MDHEN; CDR2 reads SYDVKM. CDR3 size: 13 residues. CDR3 sequence reads: CASSLLVGTEAFF. CDR3 sequence (DNA): TGTGCCAGCAGTCTCCTAGTTGGAACTGAAGCTTTCTTT.

The chain recombines TRBV2 with TRBJ2-7, with TRBD2 identical over 11 bases. The CDR3 runs to 14 residues. V lost 5 bases to trimming and J lost 2 bases; unmatched junction nucleotides: 2. Germline CDR1 reads SNHLY; CDR2 reads FYNNEI. As DNA, the CDR3 is TGTGCCAGCAGTACTAGCGGGAGACCCTACGAGCAGTACTTC. Its protein is CASSTSGRPYEQYF.

The rearrangement uses TRBV4-1 and TRBJ1-4; D gene uncertain. V lost 3 bases, J lost 8 bases, and 4 bases lay in between. Germline lookup yields CDR1 MGHRA and CDR2 YSYEKL. The CDR3 length is 11 residues. The CDR3 coding sequence is TGCGCCAGCAGCCATAGGGAAAAACTGTTTTTT. Translation: CASSHREKLFF.

This clonotype turned up a few times. J is TRBJ2-1 and V is TRBV5-6; TRBD1 is a possible D gene (6 bases). The germline V and J ends were trimmed by 4 bases and 3 bases, with 17 bases remaining between them. Germline lookup yields CDR1 SGHDT and CDR2 YYEEEE. This CDR3 is 16 amino acids long. CDR3 region: CASSIIDRTYYNEQFF. The CDR3 DNA sequence: TGTGCCAGCAGCATAATCGACAGGACTTACTACAATGAGCAGTTCTTC.

There are a few counts of this clonotype. This chain links TRBV7-8 with TRBJ1-4; perhaps TRBD1 as D (5 bases). The germline V gene has CDR1 SGHVS and CDR2 FQNEAQ. V lost 4 bases and J lost 3, with 15 bases in between. The CDR3 covers 16 residues. The CDR3 nucleotides read TGTGCCAGCAGCTCGGGACCCACCGGAGCTAATGAAAAACTGTTTTTT. Its protein product is CASSSGPTGANEKLFF.

In this sample, this clonotype turned up many times. The chain recombines TRBV12-3 or TRBV12-4 with TRBJ2-2, with 12 bases that match TRBD2. V lost 5 bases to trimming and J lost 4 bases; unmatched junction nucleotides: 8. The CDR3 spans 17 residues. CDR3 loop: CASSGRTSGKSTGELFF. The CDR3 coding sequence is TGTGCCAGCAGTGGGAGGACTAGCGGGAAATCCACCGGGGAGCTGTTTTTT.

The J gene is TRBJ1-1, the V gene TRBV5-6; D might be TRBD1 (6 bases). V lost 3 bases to trimming and J lost 7 bases, with 13 bases between them. Germline CDR1 is SGHDT and CDR2 is YYEEEE. The CDR3 length is 13 residues. The CDR3 nucleotides read TGTGCCAGCAGCTGGAGGACAGCAGTTGAAGCTTTCTTT. Translated: CASSWRTAVEAFF.

The sample holds a few counts of this clonotype. The chain is built from TRBV29-1 and TRBJ2-1, with D possibly matching TRBD2 (6 bases). The CDR3 runs 16 residues. Trimming took 8 bases from V and 4 from J, leaving 24 bases between them. Germline values: CDR1 SQVTM, CDR2 ANQGSEA. The DNA for the CDR3 is TGCAGCATCTCAACAACGGGCGGGGAACCATACAATGAGCAGTTCTTC. Amino acids: CSISTTGGEPYNEQFF.

The chain links TRBV15 to TRBJ1-3; the D is unclear. The V end lost 0 bases, the J end lost 7 bases, and 4 bases lay between the germline ends. Germline-derived CDR1 and CDR2 are LNHNV and YYDKDF (reference sequence). There are 12 residues in the CDR3. For the CDR3, the DNA is TGTGCCACCAGCAGAGATCCGAACACCATATATTTT. Translating gives CATSRDPNTIYF. The full variable domain, rest sourced from reference TRBV15 and TRBJ1-3, is DAMVIQNPRYQVTQFGKPVTLSCSQTLNHNVMYWYQQKSSQAPKLLFHYYDKDFNNEADTPDNFQSRRPNTSFCFLDIRSPGLGDTAMYLCATSRDPNTIYFGEGSWLTVV.

This clonotype was counted only a few times. The chain has TRBV7-8 and TRBJ2-5; no firm D call. The germline CDR1 and CDR2 sequences are SGHVS and FQNEAQ. The CDR3 length is 12 residues. V was cut by 3 bases and J by 3 bases, with 5 bases left in between. This CDR3 is CASSFREETQYF. CDR3 coding DNA: TGTGCCAGCAGCTTCAGAGAAGAGACCCAGTACTTC.

The chain employs TRBV19 and TRBJ1-1; TRBD1 matches at 9 bases. The CDR3 covers 16 residues. After removal of 1 base from V and 4 bases from J, the junction contained 7 bases not matched to a gene. CDR1 is LNHDA, CDR2 SQIVND, per germline (reference sequence). CDR3 region: CASSIGVQGAGTEAFF. The DNA of the CDR3 is TGTGCCAGTAGTATAGGGGTACAGGGGGCAGGCACTGAAGCTTTCTTT.

The genes are TRBV28 and TRBJ2-7; tentative D call: TRBD1 (5 bases). This CDR3 has 14 residues. CDR1 and CDR2 from the germline V gene are MDHEN and SYDVKM. V was cut by 8 bases and J by 2 bases, with 16 bases left in between. As DNA, the CDR3 is TGTGCCAGCGTAGCAGTGGACACGGCCTACGAGCAGTACTTC. It yields the protein CASVAVDTAYEQYF.

This clonotype has a count of ten or more. CDR3 coding DNA: TGTGCCAGCAGTTACTCGAGGGGGGGAGGGTCCTACGAGCAGTACTTC. It encodes CASSYSRGGGSYEQYF. J is TRBJ2-7 and V is TRBV6-6; tentative D call: TRBD2 (7 bases). From germline, CDR1 is MNHNY and CDR2 SVGAGI (reference sequence). The V gene lost 0 bases and the J gene lost 1 base, with 13 bases spanning the gap. The CDR3 has 16 amino acids.

The chain carries TRBV7-2 and TRBJ2-3, with D hard to call. The V gene's germline CDR1 is SGHTA and CDR2 FQGNSA. The CDR3 loop spans 15 amino acids. Trimming removed 1 base from V and 0 bases from J, with 8 bases in between. The CDR3 nucleotides read TGTGCCAGCAGCTTAGACTTTGGGAGCACAGATACGCAGTATTTT. Its translation is CASSLDFGSTDTQYF.

This clonotype was counted many times. The chain uses TRBV19 and TRBJ2-4, with no clear D. Germline CDR1 reads LNHDA; CDR2 reads SQIVND (reference sequence). The CDR3 runs to 12 residues. V lost 10 bases, J lost 9 bases, and 16 bases lay in between. The CDR3 spells CATLAPVGIQYF. DNA for the CDR3: TGTGCCACCTTAGCCCCGGTCGGCATTCAGTACTTC.

The V gene is TRBV7-8, the J gene TRBJ1-1; TRBD1 aligns across 8 bases. V gave up 5 bases and J gave up 7 bases; unmatched junction bases: 9. The CDR3 runs 14 residues. In germline, CDR1 is SGHVS, CDR2 FQNEAQ. CDR3 loop: CASSPWTGTGEAFF. CDR3 bases: TGTGCCAGCAGCCCTTGGACAGGGACGGGTGAAGCTTTCTTT.

In this sample, this clonotype turned up many times. The J gene is TRBJ1-2, the V gene TRBV7-2; D may be TRBD1 (5 bases). CDR1 SGHTA and CDR2 FQGNSA come from the germline V gene. V shed 2 bases and J shed 6 bases, with 13 bases lying between them. The CDR3 totals 14 residues. CDR3 sequence (DNA): TGTGCCAGCAGCTTACGGGGACGCTACAATGGCTACACCTTC. Amino acids: CASSLRGRYNGYTF.

This clonotype was detected ten times or more. The junction departs from germline at one end; a sequencing error may be responsible. This chain uses TRBV7-2 with TRBJ2-7; 13 bases line up with TRBD2. The CDR3 is 17 residues long. Per the germline V gene, CDR1 is SGHTA and CDR2 is FQGNSA. The CDR3 loop is CASSIAGTSGTNYEQYF. CDR3 DNA: TGTGCCAGCAGCATAGCCGGGACTAGCGGGACCAACTACGAGCAGTACTTC.